The source of this T cell receptor (beta chain) is a study of blood T cell repertoires in COVID-19. The germline V gene has CDR1 SGHRS and CDR2 YFSETQ. The CDR3 loop spans 16 amino acids. V shed 0 bases, J shed 3 bases, and the junction held 4 bases outside the gene matches. Assay used: immunoSEQ multiplex PCR; TCRdb lists only in-frame clones, some missing. The table shows over 350,000 clones, with about nine tenths occurring only once. This receptor was taken from a woman in her thirties with active or convalescent COVID-19. Sequencing was carried out using peripheral blood. The chain has TRBV5-1 and TRBJ2-3, with 10 bases matching TRBD2. Written as DNA, the CDR3 is TGCGCCAGCAGCTTGGCCTCTAGCGGGAGTACAGATACGCAGTATTTT. Its protein is CASSLASSGSTDTQYF.